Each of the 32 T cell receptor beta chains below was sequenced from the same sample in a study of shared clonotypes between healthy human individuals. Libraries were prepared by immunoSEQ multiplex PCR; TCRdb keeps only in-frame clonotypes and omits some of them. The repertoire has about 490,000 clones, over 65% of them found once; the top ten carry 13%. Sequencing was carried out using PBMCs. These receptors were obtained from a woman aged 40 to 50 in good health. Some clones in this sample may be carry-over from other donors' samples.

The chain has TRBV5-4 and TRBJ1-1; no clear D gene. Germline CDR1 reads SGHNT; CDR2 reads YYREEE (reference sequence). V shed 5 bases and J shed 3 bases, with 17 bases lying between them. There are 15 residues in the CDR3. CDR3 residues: CASSSEWAVDTEAFF. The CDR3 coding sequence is TGTGCCAGCAGTTCGGAGTGGGCCGTGGACACTGAAGCTTTCTTT.

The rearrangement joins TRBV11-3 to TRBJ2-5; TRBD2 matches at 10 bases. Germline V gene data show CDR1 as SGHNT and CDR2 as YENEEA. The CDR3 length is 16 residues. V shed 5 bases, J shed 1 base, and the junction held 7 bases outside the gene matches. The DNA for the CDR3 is TGTGCCAGCAGCCACGGACTAGCGGACCGCCAAGAGACCCAGTACTTC. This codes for CASSHGLADRQETQYF.

CDR3 coding DNA: TGTGCCAGCAGCCCCGGGGCCTACGAGCAGTACTTC. Translating it yields CASSPGAYEQYF. The chain links TRBV14 to TRBJ2-7, with a tentative D call TRBD2 (5 bases). Germline CDR1 and CDR2: SGHDN and FVKESK. V was clipped by 4 bases and J by 2 bases, with 6 bases between them. This CDR3 has 12 residues.

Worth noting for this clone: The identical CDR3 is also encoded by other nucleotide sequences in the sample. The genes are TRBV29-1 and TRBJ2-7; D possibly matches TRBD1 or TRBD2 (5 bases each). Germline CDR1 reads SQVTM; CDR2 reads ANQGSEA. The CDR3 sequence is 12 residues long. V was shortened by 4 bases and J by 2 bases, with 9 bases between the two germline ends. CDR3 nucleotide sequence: TGCAGCGTTGGGGGGACCCCCTACGAGCAGTACTTC. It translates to CSVGGTPYEQYF.

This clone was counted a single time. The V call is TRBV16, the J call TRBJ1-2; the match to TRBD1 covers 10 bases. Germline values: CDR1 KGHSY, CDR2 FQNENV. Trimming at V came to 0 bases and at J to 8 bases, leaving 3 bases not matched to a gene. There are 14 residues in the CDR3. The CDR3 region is CASSQSGQGHGYTF. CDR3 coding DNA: TGTGCCAGCAGCCAATCGGGACAGGGGCACGGCTACACCTTC.

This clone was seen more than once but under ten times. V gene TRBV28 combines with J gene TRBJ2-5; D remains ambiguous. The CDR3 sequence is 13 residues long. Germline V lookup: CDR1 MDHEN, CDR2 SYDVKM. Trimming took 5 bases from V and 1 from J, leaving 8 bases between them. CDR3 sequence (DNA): TGTGCCAGCAGTAACGATTTCCAAGAGACCCAGTACTTC. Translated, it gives CASSNDFQETQYF.

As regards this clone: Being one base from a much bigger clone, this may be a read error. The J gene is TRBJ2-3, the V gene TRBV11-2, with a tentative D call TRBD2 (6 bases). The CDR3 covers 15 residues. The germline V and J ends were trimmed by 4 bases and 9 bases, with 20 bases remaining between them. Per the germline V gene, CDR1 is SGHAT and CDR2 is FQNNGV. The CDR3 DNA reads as TGTGCCAGCAGCTCCCTAGTGGGAGGCCCGCCCACGCAGTATTTT. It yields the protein CASSSLVGGPPTQYF.

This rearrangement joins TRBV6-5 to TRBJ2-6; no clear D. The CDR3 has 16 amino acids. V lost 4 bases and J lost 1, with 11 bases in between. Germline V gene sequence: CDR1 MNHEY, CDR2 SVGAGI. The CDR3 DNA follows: TGTGCCAGCAGTTCTAAGCCCGGTTCTGGGGCCAACGTCCTGACTTTC. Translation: CASSSKPGSGANVLTF.

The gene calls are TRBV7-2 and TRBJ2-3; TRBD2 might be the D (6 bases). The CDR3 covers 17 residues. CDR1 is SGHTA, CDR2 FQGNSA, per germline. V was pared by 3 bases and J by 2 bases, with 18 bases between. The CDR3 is CASSFSMGGASTDTQYF. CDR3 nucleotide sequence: TGTGCCAGCAGCTTCTCTATGGGGGGAGCATCCACAGATACGCAGTATTTT.

CDR3 DNA sequence: TGTGCCAGCAGCTGGGATTGGGGGGCGGGTCGGACCCAGTACTTC. It is translated as CASSWDWGAGRTQYF. The chain carries TRBV7-2 and TRBJ2-5; D assignment may be TRBD1 or TRBD2 (6 bases each). CDR3 length: 15 amino acids. Germline V gives CDR1 SGHTA, CDR2 FQGNSA. Trimming cost V 4 bases and J 7 bases, with 19 bases left between them.

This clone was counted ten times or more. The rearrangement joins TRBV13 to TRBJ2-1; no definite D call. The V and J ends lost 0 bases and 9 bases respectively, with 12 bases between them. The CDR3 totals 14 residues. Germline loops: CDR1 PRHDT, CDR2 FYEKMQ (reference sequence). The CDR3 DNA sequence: TGTGCCAGCAGCTTAGGCCAACTGGTCTCTGAGCAGTTCTTC. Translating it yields CASSLGQLVSEQFF.

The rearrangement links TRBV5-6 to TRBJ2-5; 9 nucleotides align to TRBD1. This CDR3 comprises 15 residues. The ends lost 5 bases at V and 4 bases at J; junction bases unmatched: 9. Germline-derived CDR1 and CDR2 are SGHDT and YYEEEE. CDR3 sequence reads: CASSTPGQGRETQYF. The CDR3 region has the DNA TGTGCCAGCAGTACCCCGGGACAGGGTCGAGAGACCCAGTACTTC.

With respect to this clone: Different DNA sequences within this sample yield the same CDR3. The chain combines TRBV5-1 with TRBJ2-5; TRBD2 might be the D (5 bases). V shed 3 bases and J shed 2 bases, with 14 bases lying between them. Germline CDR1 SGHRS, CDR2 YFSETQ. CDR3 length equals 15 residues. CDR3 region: CASSSGLAGQETQYF. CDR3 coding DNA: TGCGCCAGCAGCTCGGGCCTGGCGGGTCAAGAGACCCAGTACTTC. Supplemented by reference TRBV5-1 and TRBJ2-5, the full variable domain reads KAGVTQTPRYLIKTRGQQVTLSCSPISGHRSVSWYQQTPGQGLQFLFEYFSETQRNKGNFPGRFSGRQFSNSRSEMNVSTLELGDSALYLCASSSGLAGQETQYFGPGTRLLVL.

CDR3 nucleotide sequence: TGCGCCAGCAGCTTGGCAGGGACAGGGGATACGCAGTATTTT. Translating gives CASSLAGTGDTQYF. The V gene is TRBV5-1, the J gene TRBJ2-3; 9 bases fit TRBD1. Losses at the gene ends were 0 bases for V and 6 bases for J; bases not matched to a gene: 2. The CDR3 consists of 14 residues. Germline assignment: CDR1 SGHRS and CDR2 YFSETQ.

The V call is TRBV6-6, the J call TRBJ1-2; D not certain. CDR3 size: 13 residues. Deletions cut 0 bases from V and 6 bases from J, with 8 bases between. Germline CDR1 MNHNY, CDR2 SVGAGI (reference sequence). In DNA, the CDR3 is TGTGCCAGCAGTTACTCGACTACCAATGGCTACACCTTC. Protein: CASSYSTTNGYTF.

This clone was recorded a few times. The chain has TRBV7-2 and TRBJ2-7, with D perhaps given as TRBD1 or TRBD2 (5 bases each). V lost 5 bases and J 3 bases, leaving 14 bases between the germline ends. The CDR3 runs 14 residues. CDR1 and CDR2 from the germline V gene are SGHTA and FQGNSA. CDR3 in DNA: TGTGCCAGCAGCGCTCTGAGGGGATACTACGAGCAGTACTTC. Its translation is CASSALRGYYEQYF.

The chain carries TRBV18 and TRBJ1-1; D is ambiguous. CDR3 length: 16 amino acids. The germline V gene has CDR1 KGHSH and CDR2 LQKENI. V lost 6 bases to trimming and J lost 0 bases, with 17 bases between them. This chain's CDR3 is CASSITDLGLNTEAFF. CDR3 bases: TGTGCCAGCTCGATCACCGATTTGGGCTTGAACACTGAAGCTTTCTTT.

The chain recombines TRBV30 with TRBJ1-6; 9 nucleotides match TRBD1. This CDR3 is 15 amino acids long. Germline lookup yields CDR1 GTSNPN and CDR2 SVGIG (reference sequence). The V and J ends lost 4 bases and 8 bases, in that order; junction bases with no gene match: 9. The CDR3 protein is CAWNRDRASDSPLHF. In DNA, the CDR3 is TGTGCCTGGAACCGGGACAGGGCGTCGGATTCACCCCTCCACTTT.

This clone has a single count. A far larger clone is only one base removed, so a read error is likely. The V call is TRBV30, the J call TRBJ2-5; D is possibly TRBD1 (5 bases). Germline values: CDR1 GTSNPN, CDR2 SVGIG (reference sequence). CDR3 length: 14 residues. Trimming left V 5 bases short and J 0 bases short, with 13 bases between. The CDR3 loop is CAWGRQIYQETQYF. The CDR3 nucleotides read TGTGCCTGGGGCCGACAGATCTACCAAGAGACCCAGTACTTC.

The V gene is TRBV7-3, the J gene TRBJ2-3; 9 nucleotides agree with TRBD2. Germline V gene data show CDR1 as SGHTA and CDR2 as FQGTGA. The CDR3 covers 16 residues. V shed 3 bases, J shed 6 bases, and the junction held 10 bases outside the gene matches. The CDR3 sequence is CASSFTSGRSLDTQYF. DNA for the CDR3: TGTGCCAGCAGCTTTACTAGCGGGCGTTCGTTGGATACGCAGTATTTT. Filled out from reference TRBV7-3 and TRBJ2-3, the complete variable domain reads GAGVSQTPSNKVTEKGKYVELRCDPISGHTALYWYRQSLGQGPEFLIYFQGTGAADDSGLPNDRFFAVRPEGSVSTLKIQRTERGDSAVYLCASSFTSGRSLDTQYFGPGTRLTVL.

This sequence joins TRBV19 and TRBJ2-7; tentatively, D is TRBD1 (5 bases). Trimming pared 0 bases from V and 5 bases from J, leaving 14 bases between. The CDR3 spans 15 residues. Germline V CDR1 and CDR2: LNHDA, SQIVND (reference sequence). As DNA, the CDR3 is TGTGCCAGTAGTATAGATCAGGGTTTCGGCGACGAGCAGTACTTC. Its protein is CASSIDQGFGDEQYF.

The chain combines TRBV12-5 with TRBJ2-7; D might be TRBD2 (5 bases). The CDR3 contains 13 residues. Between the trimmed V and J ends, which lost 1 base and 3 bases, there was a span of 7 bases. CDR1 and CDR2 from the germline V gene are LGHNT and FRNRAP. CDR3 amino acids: CASGLGEFYEQYF. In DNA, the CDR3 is TGTGCTAGTGGTTTGGGGGAGTTCTACGAGCAGTACTTC.

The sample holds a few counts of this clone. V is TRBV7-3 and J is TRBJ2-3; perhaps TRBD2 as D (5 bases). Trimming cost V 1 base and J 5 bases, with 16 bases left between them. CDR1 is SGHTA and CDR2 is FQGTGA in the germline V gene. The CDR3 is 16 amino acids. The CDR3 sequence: CASSLSALGLGDTQYF. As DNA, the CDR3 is TGTGCCAGCAGCTTAAGTGCACTAGGGTTAGGAGATACGCAGTATTTT.

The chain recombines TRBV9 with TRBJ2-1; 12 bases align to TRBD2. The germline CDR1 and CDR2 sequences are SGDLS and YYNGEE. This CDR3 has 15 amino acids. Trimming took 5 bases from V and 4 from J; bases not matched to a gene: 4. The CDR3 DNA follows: TGTGCCAGCAGTTACGGACTAGCGGGATACAATGAGCAGTTCTTC. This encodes CASSYGLAGYNEQFF.

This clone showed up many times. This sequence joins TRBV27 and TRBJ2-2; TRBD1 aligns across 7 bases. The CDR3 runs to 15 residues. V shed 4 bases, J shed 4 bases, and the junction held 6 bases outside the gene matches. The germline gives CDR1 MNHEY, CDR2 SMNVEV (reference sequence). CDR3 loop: CASSYGTASTGELFF. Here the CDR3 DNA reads TGTGCCAGCAGTTACGGGACAGCTAGCACCGGGGAGCTGTTTTTT.

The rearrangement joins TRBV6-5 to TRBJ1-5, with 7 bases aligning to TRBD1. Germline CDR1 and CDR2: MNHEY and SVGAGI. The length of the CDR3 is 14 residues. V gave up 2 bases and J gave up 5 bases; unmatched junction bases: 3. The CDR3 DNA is TGTGCCAGCAGTTACCGAGGGGGCGATCAGCCCCAGCATTTT. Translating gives CASSYRGGDQPQHF.

CDR3 protein: CASSLGLGGDTQYF. CDR3 DNA sequence: TGTGCCAGCAGCTTGGGTCTAGGTGGGGATACGCAGTATTTT. The rearrangement joins TRBV5-6 to TRBJ2-3; unclear D gene. Germline CDR1 reads SGHDT; CDR2 reads YYEEEE. The germline V and J ends were trimmed by 0 bases and 6 bases, with 11 bases remaining between them. The CDR3 loop spans 14 amino acids. Full variable domain (outside the CDR3, taken from reference TRBV5-6 and TRBJ2-3): DAGVTQSPTHLIKTRGQQVTLRCSPKSGHDTVSWYQQALGQGPQFIFQYYEEEERQRGNFPDRFSGHQFPNYSSELNVNALLLGDSALYLCASSLGLGGDTQYFGPGTRLTVL.

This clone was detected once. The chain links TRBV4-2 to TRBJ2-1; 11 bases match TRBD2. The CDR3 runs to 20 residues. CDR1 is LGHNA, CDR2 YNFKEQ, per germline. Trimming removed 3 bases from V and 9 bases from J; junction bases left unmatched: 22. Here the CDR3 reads CASSQSGTSGHTMRGSEQFF. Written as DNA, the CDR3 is TGTGCCAGCAGCCAGTCCGGGACTAGCGGACACACAATGAGAGGTAGTGAGCAGTTCTTC.

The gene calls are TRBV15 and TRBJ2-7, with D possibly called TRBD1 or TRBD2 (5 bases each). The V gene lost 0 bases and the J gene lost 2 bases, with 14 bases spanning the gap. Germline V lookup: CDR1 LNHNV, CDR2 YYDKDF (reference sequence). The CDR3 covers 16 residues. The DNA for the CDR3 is TGTGCCACCAGCAGAGATCGGGGCCGGCCTCCCTACGAGCAGTACTTC. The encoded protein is CATSRDRGRPPYEQYF. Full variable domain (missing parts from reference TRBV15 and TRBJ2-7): DAMVIQNPRYQVTQFGKPVTLSCSQTLNHNVMYWYQQKSSQAPKLLFHYYDKDFNNEADTPDNFQSRRPNTSFCFLDIRSPGLGDTAMYLCATSRDRGRPPYEQYFGPGTRLTVT.

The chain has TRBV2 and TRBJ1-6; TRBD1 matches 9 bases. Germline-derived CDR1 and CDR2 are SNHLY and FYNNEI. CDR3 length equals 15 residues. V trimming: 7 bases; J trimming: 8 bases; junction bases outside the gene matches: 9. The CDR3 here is CASNPQGASDSPLHF. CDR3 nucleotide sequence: TGTGCCAGCAATCCACAGGGGGCCTCTGATTCACCCCTCCACTTT.

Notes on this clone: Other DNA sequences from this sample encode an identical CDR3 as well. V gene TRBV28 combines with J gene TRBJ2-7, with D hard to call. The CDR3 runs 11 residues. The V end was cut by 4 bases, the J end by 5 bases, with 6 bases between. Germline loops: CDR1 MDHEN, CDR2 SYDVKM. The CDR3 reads CASSSGNEQYF. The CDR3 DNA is TGTGCCAGCAGTTCAGGCAACGAGCAGTACTTC.

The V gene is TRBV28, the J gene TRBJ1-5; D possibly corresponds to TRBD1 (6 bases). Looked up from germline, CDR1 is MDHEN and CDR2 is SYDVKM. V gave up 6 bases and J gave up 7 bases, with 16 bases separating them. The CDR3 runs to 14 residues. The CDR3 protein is CASRPGRGGQPQHF. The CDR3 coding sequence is TGTGCCAGCAGGCCGGGCAGGGGTGGACAGCCCCAGCATTTT.